The entry below describes one TCR beta chain. Its antigen is not known. Samples were taken several times over chemoradiotherapy. This sample is drawn from a study of chemoradiotherapy in HPV16-positive cancers. Study-level background: Candidate HPV-specific clones and shared TCR motifs came from two HPV16-positive patients. The study's findings and limits: For HPV16-positive patients, expanding HPV-responsive T cells associated with longer recurrence-free survival. Non-HPV-specific T cells did not expand in tumors during treatment, whereas candidate HPV-specific clones and E7-related motifs did.

Using immunoSEQ multiplex PCR, the repertoire was profiled, and TCRdb retains in-frame clones only, with some absent. Here the sample spans about 31,000 clones, over 65% being singletons. The sequencing here drew on blood, taken from a patient who underwent chemoradiotherapy. This clonotype originated in a human donor with HPV-associated anogenital cancer.

CDR3 sequence reads: CASRSSSGGAETQYF. CDR3 nucleotides: TGCGCCAGCAGGTCGAGTAGCGGGGGGGCAGAGACCCAGTACTTC. V usage is TRBV10-1 and J usage is TRBJ2-5; 11 bases are shared with TRBD2. CDR1 is WNHNN, CDR2 SYGVQD, per germline (reference sequence). The V and J ends lost 6 bases and 4 bases, in that order; junction bases with no gene match: 7. The CDR3 spans 15 residues.